This paragraph covers one T cell receptor beta chain sequence. The antigen is not known. The germline gives CDR1 SEHNR, CDR2 FQNEAQ (reference sequence). The V segment lost 2 bases and the J segment 0 bases; nucleotides outside the gene matches: 7. This CDR3 spans 19 amino acids. This sample is part of a study of T-cell memory formation after mild COVID-19. Study observations and caveats: Clones that contracted clustered mainly in CM and EM if CD4+ and in EMRA if CD8+. Pre-infection memory harbored some responding clones, suggesting cross-reactive memory joined.

Libraries for TCRalpha and TCRbeta carried sample barcodes and unique molecular identifiers via 5'RACE. TCRdb analysed the 5' RACE reads with MiXCR anew, one entry per CDR3 protein. Among 85,000 to 130,000 distinct CDR3 sequences, 11% were seen once, and the ten largest hold roughly 40%. The chain carries TRBV7-9 and TRBJ2-2; 12 positions agree with TRBD2. The sequenced sample was PBMCs or a T cell subset sorted from them (not recorded which). This TCR came from a man younger than 35 who had mild COVID-19 (a few samples of this study predate the infection). Cell type and time point are not known. CDR3 region: CASSLPWTSGAANTGELFF. CDR3 nucleotide sequence: TGTGCCAGCAGCTTACCATGGACTAGCGGGGCCGCGAACACCGGGGAGCTGTTTTTT.